The 18 T cell receptor beta chains in this list originate from one sample, sequenced in a study of shared clonotypes between healthy human individuals. This table comes from immunoSEQ multiplex PCR, and its TCRdb copy is limited to in-frame clones, with some not included. The table lists about 680,000 clones, 73% of them singletons. Sequenced: memory CD4+ T cells sorted from blood. Documented subset: CD45RA-negative fraction. Receptors were obtained from a woman in her thirties in good health.

This clone turned up a few times. The junction departs from germline at one end; a sequencing error may be responsible. The chain carries TRBV10-1 and TRBJ2-7, with D possibly TRBD1 on 6 matching bases. The length of the CDR3 is 11 residues. From germline, CDR1 is WNHNN and CDR2 SYGVQD (reference sequence). CDR3 in amino acids: CASSLGQGPPF. DNA for the CDR3: TGCGCCAGCAGCCTCGGGCAGGGGCCCCCCTTC.

The V and J genes are TRBV28 and TRBJ2-6; no definite D call. The CDR3 is made up of 14 amino acids. Trimming cost V 7 bases and J 0 bases, with 7 bases left between them. CDR1 is MDHEN, CDR2 SYDVKM, per germline. The CDR3 coding sequence is TGTGCCAGCACAGTTCGCTCTGGGGCCAACGTCCTGACTTTC. This translates into CASTVRSGANVLTF. The full variable domain, in which reference TRBV28 and TRBJ2-6 provide the parts outside the CDR3, is DVKVTQSSRYLVKRTGEKVFLECVQDMDHENMFWYRQDPGLGLRLIYFSYDVKMKEKGDIPEGYSVSREKKERFSLILESASTNQTSMYLCASTVRSGANVLTFGAGSRLTVL.

This chain links TRBV2 with TRBJ1-5; a possible D gene is TRBD1 (5 bases). Germline V gives CDR1 SNHLY, CDR2 FYNNEI. The germline V and J ends were trimmed by 6 bases and 7 bases, with 16 bases remaining between them. The CDR3 is 14 amino acids. This CDR3 is CASRANSGDQPQHF. The CDR3 DNA reads TGTGCCAGCAGGGCGAACTCGGGGGACCAGCCCCAGCATTTT.

The V and J genes are TRBV11-2 and TRBJ2-7; D is unresolved. Trimming cost V 4 bases and J 1 base, with 8 bases left between them. This CDR3 region has 13 residues. CDR1 SGHAT and CDR2 FQNNGV come from the germline V gene. The CDR3 loop is CASSSVTSYEQYF. The CDR3 nucleotides read TGTGCCAGCAGCTCTGTCACTTCCTACGAGCAGTACTTC.

This chain's CDR3 is CASRPRGVHQETQYF. The CDR3 nucleotides read TGTGCCAGCAGGCCCCGAGGGGTCCACCAAGAGACCCAGTACTTC. V and J are TRBV6-6 and TRBJ2-5; the D call may be TRBD1 or TRBD2 (5 bases each). Germline values: CDR1 MNHNY, CDR2 SVGAGI (reference sequence). CDR3 length equals 15 residues. V was pared by 6 bases and J by 0 bases, with 14 bases between.

Only one count was recorded for this clone. The chain recombines TRBV27 with TRBJ1-2, with D perhaps matching TRBD1 (6 bases). V was shortened by 6 bases and J by 9 bases, with 20 bases between the two germline ends. The length of the CDR3 is 14 residues. The germline V gene has CDR1 MNHEY and CDR2 SMNVEV (reference sequence). The CDR3 loop reads CASSSGDGRGSYTF. CDR3 nucleotides: TGTGCCAGCAGCTCAGGGGACGGTCGCGGAAGCTACACCTTC.

The CDR3 loop is CASSDGTGGRTEAFF. DNA of the CDR3: TGTGCCAGCAGTGATGGGACAGGGGGCCGAACTGAAGCTTTCTTT. The genes are TRBV6-1 and TRBJ1-1; 12 bases line up with TRBD1. The trim removed 3 bases at V and 5 bases at J, leaving 4 bases unmatched. The CDR3 runs 15 residues. Per the germline V gene, CDR1 is MNHNS and CDR2 is SASEGT.

This rearrangement joins TRBV30 to TRBJ1-2; 8 bases align to TRBD1. Germline trimming cut 2 bases from V and 4 bases from J; bases unmatched to any gene: 3. Germline CDR1 is GTSNPN and CDR2 is SVGIG (reference sequence). The CDR3 length is 13 residues. The CDR3 region is CAWSPDRAYGYTF. CDR3 coding DNA: TGTGCCTGGAGTCCGGACAGGGCCTATGGCTACACCTTC.

V and J are TRBV4-1 and TRBJ1-1; TRBD1 aligns across 7 bases. Looked up from germline, CDR1 is MGHRA and CDR2 is YSYEKL. The CDR3 has 14 amino acids. Trimming at V came to 4 bases and at J to 1 base, leaving 3 bases not matched to a gene. The CDR3 nucleotides read TGCGCCAGCAGCCCGAACAGGGGGAACACTGAAGCTTTCTTT. Translation: CASSPNRGNTEAFF.

The chain carries TRBV7-9 and TRBJ1-1; unclear D gene. Trimming removed 4 bases at V and 4 bases at J, with 13 bases between. The CDR3 length is 14 residues. The germline V gene has CDR1 SEHNR and CDR2 FQNEAQ (reference sequence). CDR3 nucleotides: TGTGCCAGCAGCTCCTATACTAGGGCCACTGAAGCTTTCTTT. It specifies CASSSYTRATEAFF. The variable domain in full, with the rest retrieved from reference TRBV7-9 and TRBJ1-1, is DTGVSQNPRHKITKRGQNVTFRCDPISEHNRLYWYRQTLGQGPEFLTYFQNEAQLEKSRLLSDRFSAERPKGSFSTLEIQRTEQGDSAMYLCASSSYTRATEAFFGQGTRLTVV.

This sequence joins TRBV6-1 and TRBJ1-5; the D gene is possibly TRBD1 (5 bases). CDR1 and CDR2 from the germline V gene are MNHNS and SASEGT. CDR3 length: 16 amino acids. The V end was cut by 4 bases, the J end by 2 bases, with 15 bases between. The CDR3 loop reads CASSGGDGWGNQPQHF. In nucleotides, the CDR3 is TGTGCCAGCAGTGGGGGGGACGGTTGGGGCAATCAGCCCCAGCATTTT.

A few counts support this clone. This chain uses TRBV4-1 with TRBJ2-6, with D uncertain. This CDR3 is built from 15 residues. Germline V gene lookup returns CDR1 MGHRA and CDR2 YSYEKL. Trimming left V 6 bases short and J 8 bases short, with 17 bases between. CDR3: CASRTIGVSTNVLTF. CDR3 DNA: TGCGCCAGCAGGACAATCGGCGTTTCGACCAACGTCCTGACTTTC.

The rearrangement joins TRBV18 to TRBJ2-7; a possible D gene is TRBD2 (5 bases). This CDR3 has 13 amino acids. V gave up 0 bases and J gave up 6 bases, with 9 bases separating them. Germline CDR1 and CDR2: KGHSH and LQKENI. CDR3 sequence reads: CASSPPGMREQYF. The CDR3 DNA sequence: TGTGCCAGCTCACCACCCGGGATGCGCGAGCAGTACTTC.

This chain links TRBV6-6 with TRBJ2-1; no clear D gene. The germline CDR1 and CDR2 sequences are MNHNY and SVGAGI (reference sequence). The V gene lost 0 bases and the J gene lost 5 bases, with 5 bases spanning the gap. The CDR3 runs 13 residues. Here the CDR3 DNA reads TGTGCCAGCAGTTACTCGAGTAACAATGAGCAGTTCTTC. It specifies CASSYSSNNEQFF.

This chain connects TRBV30 to TRBJ2-1; D is possibly TRBD2 (5 bases). Per germline, CDR1 GTSNPN and CDR2 SVGIG (reference sequence). This CDR3 is built from 14 residues. Trimming took off 3 bases at V and 4 bases at J, with 13 bases between the two ends. The CDR3 here is CAWRFRDFYNEQFF. CDR3 DNA: TGTGCCTGGAGATTCCGGGATTTTTACAATGAGCAGTTCTTC. The full variable domain, completed using reference TRBV30 and TRBJ2-1, is SQTIHQWPATLVQPVGSPLSLECTVEGTSNPNLYWYRQAAGRGLQLLFYSVGIGQISSEVPQNLSASRPQDRQFILSSKKLLLSDSGFYLCAWRFRDFYNEQFFGPGTRLTVL.

This chain joins TRBV11-1 and TRBJ1-2; 7 bases fit TRBD1. The CDR3 has 19 residues. CDR1 is SGHAT and CDR2 is FQDESV in the germline V gene (reference sequence). With V trimmed by 4 bases and J by 2 bases, 19 bases remained unmatched. CDR3 loop: CASSSHLRGTVPTNYGYTF. In DNA, the CDR3 is TGTGCCAGCAGCTCCCACCTCCGCGGGACAGTCCCAACAAACTATGGCTACACCTTC.

This clone was counted between two and nine times. The chain carries TRBV28 and TRBJ1-4, with 8 bases lining up with TRBD1. With 6 bases clipped from V and 1 base from J, the junction kept 7 bases outside the gene matches. From germline, CDR1 is MDHEN and CDR2 SYDVKM. The CDR3 has 16 residues. The CDR3 DNA is TGTGCCAGCAGGTTAGACAGGGGTGAAACTAATGAAAAACTGTTTTTT. It encodes CASRLDRGETNEKLFF.

The chain is built from TRBV29-1 and TRBJ1-2; 9 bases fit TRBD1. Germline V lookup: CDR1 SQVTM, CDR2 ANQGSEA. This CDR3 contains 14 residues. Trimming removed 4 bases from V and 6 bases from J; junction bases left unmatched: 9. The CDR3 DNA follows: TGCAGCGTTGTGTACAGGGGGCGCTTGGATGGCTACACCTTC. Its protein product is CSVVYRGRLDGYTF.